This TCR beta chain derives from a study of blood T cell repertoires in COVID-19. Study overall: Samples of COVID-19 (acute and convalescent) were obtained from the United States, Italy and Spain. In each case, the material was cDNA or gDNA derived from T cells, B-cell-depleted T cells, or PBMCs.

This clone was seen only once. Seattle cases were enrolled at active infection and followed longitudinally. Assay: immunoSEQ multiplex PCR; the TCRdb copy retains only in-frame clones and omits some. This table has just over 250,000 clones, about 87% appearing once. The sequenced sample was peripheral blood. This TCR derives from a woman aged 70 to 79 with COVID-19, enrolled during active disease.

The CDR3 loop is CASSPGQGVFYGYTF. The CDR3 DNA reads as TGTGCCAGCAGCCCGGGACAGGGGGTGTTCTATGGCTACACCTTC. This chain connects TRBV7-2 to TRBJ1-2, with TRBD1 matching over 11 bases. CDR3 size: 15 residues. With V trimmed by 5 bases and J by 4 bases, 6 bases remained unmatched. CDR1 and CDR2 (germline): SGHTA, FQGNSA.